The sequence of this T cell receptor beta chain was determined in a study of T cell responses to AZD1222 COVID-19 vaccine. Study context: Second-dose intervals near 4 or 12 weeks were combined.

Study results and limitations: Targets within unmutated variant regions were reportedly found for nearly half of spike-specific TCRs. Mostly white British, mostly female donors; authors suggested clonal diversity may be underestimated. The number of AZD1222 recipients seropositive at baseline was only five or six.

The CDR3 is 15 amino acids. V shed 0 bases and J 10 bases; nucleotides not matched to a gene: 1. The germline V gene encodes CDR1 SGHRS and CDR2 YFSETQ. Sequencing was performed with immunoSEQ multiplex PCR; in TCRdb, only in-frame clones are kept and a portion is missing. The sample consists of about 81,000 clones, about 90% of them appearing once. About this clone itself: What it binds is not known.

This sequence joins TRBV5-1 and TRBJ2-1, with 16 nucleotides matching TRBD2. The origin of this receptor is an adult in good health. Source: peripheral blood, taken on day 0 of AZD1222 vaccination. The CDR3 loop is CASSLEGLAGGEQFF. CDR3 nucleotides: TGCGCCAGCAGCTTGGAGGGACTAGCGGGAGGGGAGCAGTTCTTC.